The next 28 T cell receptor beta chains were all read from a single sample in a study of T cells after yellow fever vaccination. TCRdb ran MiXCR on the 5' RACE reads and lists one entry per CDR3 protein. The sample consists of 400,000 or so distinct CDR3 sequences, about 6.2% of them appearing once. Source: PBMCs, taken 5 days after the yellow fever booster vaccination. Receptors were obtained from a man aged 25 to 40 who received the YFV17D yellow fever vaccine.

Details on this clonotype: A much larger clone sits a single nucleotide away, making a read error possible. This chain connects TRBV7-2 to TRBJ2-3, with 8 bases matching TRBD2. Germline lookup yields CDR1 SGHTA and CDR2 FQGNSA. This CDR3 has 14 residues. Trimming removed 3 bases from V and 9 bases from J; junction bases left unmatched: 8. The CDR3 reads CASSFFPAGETQYF. In nucleotides, the CDR3 is TGTGCCAGCAGCTTTTTTCCAGCGGGAGAAACGCAGTATTTT.

This clonotype was counted a few times. This chain links TRBV24-1 with TRBJ2-1; D uncertain. The CDR3 is 14 amino acids. V lost 0 bases, J lost 4 bases, and 6 bases lay in between. Per the germline V gene, CDR1 is KGHDR and CDR2 is SFDVKD. CDR3 nucleotide sequence: TGTGCCACCAGTGATTTGGAGCCTTACAATGAGCAGTTCTTC. It specifies CATSDLEPYNEQFF.

This clonotype was counted only a few times. The CDR3 protein is CASSHRTDRGLAGDPSYNEQFF. The CDR3 DNA reads as TGTGCCAGCAGCCACCGAACGGACCGGGGACTAGCGGGAGACCCCTCCTACAATGAGCAGTTCTTC. The V call is TRBV7-3, the J call TRBJ2-1, with 14 positions matching TRBD2. V lost 5 bases, J lost 0 bases, and 18 bases stayed unmatched. The CDR3 is made up of 22 amino acids. Germline V gene lookup returns CDR1 SGHTA and CDR2 FQGTGA.

The V and J genes are TRBV4-2 and TRBJ2-7, with 7 bases matching TRBD2. Trimming at V came to 4 bases and at J to 0 bases, leaving 12 bases not matched to a gene. The CDR3 contains 17 residues. The germline V gene encodes CDR1 LGHNA and CDR2 YNFKEQ. The CDR3 coding sequence is TGTGCCAGCAGCCTAAGGGCAATCGAGCGGGGCTCCTACGAGCAGTACTTC. Residues: CASSLRAIERGSYEQYF.

The rearrangement links TRBV7-2 to TRBJ2-5; D ambiguous. Germline V CDR1 and CDR2: SGHTA, FQGNSA. This CDR3 is built from 13 residues. Trimming left V 5 bases short and J 5 bases short, with 12 bases between. DNA for the CDR3: TGTGCCAGCAGCACGATCAAAGGGGAGACCCAGTACTTC. This gives the protein CASSTIKGETQYF.

The chain employs TRBV3-1 and TRBJ2-5, with D perhaps TRBD2 (5 bases). V lost 11 bases, J lost 3 bases, and 28 bases lay in between. CDR3 length equals 17 residues. Germline CDR1 LGHDT, CDR2 YNNKEL (reference sequence). CDR3: CASTKPGPCGLKETQYF. For the CDR3, the DNA is TGTGCCTCCACCAAACCGGGCCCTTGCGGACTCAAAGAGACCCAGTACTTC.

This clonotype was counted a few times. V and J are TRBV7-6 and TRBJ1-6; 7 bases are shared with TRBD1. V shed 4 bases, J shed 9 bases, and the junction held 6 bases outside the gene matches. The CDR3 is 14 amino acids. Germline lookup yields CDR1 SGHVS and CDR2 FNYEAQ. The DNA for the CDR3 is TGTGCCAGCAGCTCTGGGACAGCCACTTCACCCCTCCACTTT. Protein sequence: CASSSGTATSPLHF.

The V gene is TRBV19, the J gene TRBJ2-2; TRBD2 aligns across 7 bases. CDR1 and CDR2 (germline): LNHDA, SQIVND (reference sequence). Losses at the gene ends were 7 bases for V and 6 bases for J; bases not matched to a gene: 2. This CDR3 has 12 amino acids. The CDR3 reads CASKLAPGELFF. DNA of the CDR3: TGTGCCAGTAAACTAGCGCCCGGGGAGCTGTTTTTT.

The CDR3 protein is CATSDLRGNRTEAFF. The CDR3 DNA is TGTGCCACCAGTGACCTCAGGGGGAATCGCACTGAAGCTTTCTTT. The chain has TRBV24-1 and TRBJ1-1; 7 bases fit TRBD1. Germline trimming cut 4 bases from V and 4 bases from J; bases unmatched to any gene: 8. The CDR3 loop spans 15 amino acids. Per germline, CDR1 KGHDR and CDR2 SFDVKD.

The chain uses TRBV18 and TRBJ2-7; D unresolved. The ends were cut back, 3 bases at V and 1 base at J, with 13 bases in the middle. CDR1 KGHSH and CDR2 LQKENI come from the germline V gene. The CDR3 runs 15 residues. The CDR3 protein is CASSPLKGRSYEQYF. CDR3 sequence (DNA): TGTGCCAGCTCACCCCTGAAAGGACGGTCCTACGAGCAGTACTTC.

This clonotype was observed a few times. This rearrangement joins TRBV3-1 to TRBJ1-1; D is ambiguous. CDR3 length equals 14 residues. The V end was cut by 1 base, the J end by 2 bases, with 8 bases between. Germline lookup yields CDR1 LGHDT and CDR2 YNNKEL (reference sequence). CDR3: CASSQAEINTEAFF. CDR3 nucleotide sequence: TGTGCCAGCAGCCAAGCAGAAATTAACACTGAAGCTTTCTTT.

A few counts support this clonotype. The chain combines TRBV5-1 with TRBJ1-1, with D perhaps TRBD1 (6 bases). This CDR3 is built from 15 residues. V lost 4 bases, J lost 8 bases, and 21 bases lay in between. Germline CDR1 is SGHRS and CDR2 is YFSETQ. DNA for the CDR3: TGCGCCAGCAGCCTCGTAATGGCGACAGGATCGGAAGCTTTCTTT. It is translated as CASSLVMATGSEAFF.

The chain is built from TRBV5-1 and TRBJ2-7; D unclear. Germline loops: CDR1 SGHRS, CDR2 YFSETQ. Trimming removed 0 bases from V and 1 base from J, with 8 bases in between. The CDR3 runs to 14 residues. The CDR3 is CASSLASESYEQYF. The DNA for the CDR3 is TGCGCCAGCAGCTTGGCGTCAGAATCCTACGAGCAGTACTTC. The variable domain in full, with the rest retrieved from reference TRBV5-1 and TRBJ2-7, is KAGVTQTPRYLIKTRGQQVTLSCSPISGHRSVSWYQQTPGQGLQFLFEYFSETQRNKGNFPGRFSGRQFSNSRSEMNVSTLELGDSALYLCASSLASESYEQYFGPGTRLTVT.

The sample holds many counts of this clonotype. The chain recombines TRBV4-3 with TRBJ2-1; 10 nucleotides line up with TRBD1. V lost 0 bases, J lost 6 bases, and 11 bases stayed unmatched. The CDR3 covers 18 residues. Germline assignment: CDR1 LGHNA and CDR2 YSLEER. Here the CDR3 reads CASSQDKARTGGINEQFF. CDR3 sequence (DNA): TGCGCCAGCAGCCAAGATAAAGCGAGGACAGGGGGAATCAATGAGCAGTTCTTC.

This clonotype has just a few counts. This chain connects TRBV10-1 to TRBJ2-1; a possible D gene is TRBD2 (5 bases). Trimming shortened V by 3 bases and J by 11 bases, and 14 bases separated the two germline ends. Germline V gene lookup returns CDR1 WNHNN and CDR2 SYGVQD (reference sequence). This CDR3 region has 13 residues. CDR3 sequence (DNA): TGCGCCAGCAGTGAAGGTTGGAGGACTCAGCAGTTCTTC. Translation: CASSEGWRTQQFF.

This clonotype has a handful of counts. The rearrangement links TRBV15 to TRBJ1-1; D is ambiguous. In germline, CDR1 is LNHNV, CDR2 YYDKDF (reference sequence). CDR3 size: 12 residues. Trimming cost V 0 bases and J 10 bases, with 9 bases left between them. Here the CDR3 reads CATSRDVGRAFF. CDR3 bases: TGTGCCACCAGCAGAGATGTGGGGAGAGCTTTCTTT.

Concerning this clonotype itself: A clone one base away is much larger, so this may be a read error. The chain recombines TRBV19 with TRBJ2-7; tentative D call: TRBD1 (6 bases). V was trimmed by 4 bases and J by 0 bases, leaving 13 bases between them. The germline gives CDR1 LNHDA, CDR2 SQIVND (reference sequence). This CDR3 region has 15 residues. DNA of the CDR3: TGTGCCAGTAGTAGGGGGCCGGCAGGCTCCTACGAGCAGTACTTC. It is translated as CASSRGPAGSYEQYF. Using reference TRBV19 and TRBJ2-7 for the parts outside the CDR3, the full variable domain is DGGITQSPKYLFRKEGQNVTLSCEQNLNHDAMYWYRQDPGQGLRLIYYSQIVNDFQKGDIAEGYSVSREKKESFPLTVTSAQKNPTAFYLCASSRGPAGSYEQYFGPGTRLTVT.

This clonotype was seen only a few times. J is TRBJ1-1 and V is TRBV5-6; 9 positions match TRBD1. The germline gives CDR1 SGHDT, CDR2 YYEEEE. The junction had 4 bases not matched to a gene; V was cut back by 2 bases and J by 2 bases. The CDR3 contains 15 residues. The CDR3 is CASSFSTGGNTEAFF. In DNA, the CDR3 is TGTGCCAGCAGCTTCTCGACAGGGGGAAACACTGAAGCTTTCTTT.

This clonotype was recorded a few times. The chain is built from TRBV5-1 and TRBJ2-1, with D possibly TRBD1 on 6 matching bases. The V and J ends lost 7 bases and 8 bases respectively, with 19 bases between them. CDR1 and CDR2 (germline): SGHRS, YFSETQ. The CDR3 sequence is 14 residues long. The CDR3 reads CASSGDRRKYEQFF. DNA for the CDR3: TGCGCCAGCTCAGGGGACCGCCGGAAGTATGAGCAGTTCTTC.

This chain links TRBV5-1 with TRBJ2-2; D may be TRBD2 (6 bases). The ends were cut back, 4 bases at V and 5 bases at J, with 15 bases in the middle. In germline, CDR1 is SGHRS, CDR2 YFSETQ. The CDR3 is made up of 15 amino acids. The CDR3 sequence is CASSLGDFGTGELFF. In DNA, the CDR3 is TGCGCCAGCAGCCTAGGGGACTTTGGGACCGGGGAGCTGTTTTTT.

V and J are TRBV20-1 and TRBJ2-5, with a possible D match to TRBD1 (5 bases). V dropped 0 bases and J dropped 7 bases, with 18 bases sitting between them. Germline V gene data show CDR1 as DFQATT and CDR2 as SNEGSKA (reference sequence). The CDR3 runs 15 residues. The chain's CDR3 is CSARDFLKGQGTQYF. CDR3 sequence (DNA): TGCAGTGCTAGAGATTTTCTGAAGGGGCAGGGGACCCAGTACTTC.

The chain joins TRBV20-1 to TRBJ2-7, with 14 positions matching TRBD2. The CDR3 loop spans 18 amino acids. Germline CDR1 is DFQATT and CDR2 is SNEGSKA (reference sequence). The J segment lost 2 bases and the V segment lost 4 bases, leaving 13 bases of the junction unmatched. As DNA, the CDR3 is TGCAGTGCTATTAGCCGACTAGCGGGAGGGCCCGGCGCCTACGAGCAGTACTTC. This translates into CSAISRLAGGPGAYEQYF.

This clonotype was counted ten times or more. The J gene is TRBJ2-1, the V gene TRBV4-3; the D gene is possibly TRBD2 (5 bases). V lost 6 bases and J lost 2, with 11 bases in between. The CDR3 is 14 amino acids. Germline CDR1 is LGHNA and CDR2 is YSLEER. CDR3 DNA sequence: TGCGCCAGCAGTCATCGCGGGCCCTACAATGAGCAGTTCTTC. This codes for CASSHRGPYNEQFF.

The chain uses TRBV3-1 and TRBJ1-1, with TRBD1 matching over 7 bases. Per germline, CDR1 LGHDT and CDR2 YNNKEL (reference sequence). This CDR3 comprises 15 residues. CDR3 in DNA: TGTACCTGCAGTTTGATGACAGGGCGAGGGACTGAAGCTTTCTTT. It specifies CTCSLMTGRGTEAFF.

This clonotype showed up many times. CDR3 region: CASTSGSYEQYF. CDR3 nucleotides: TGCGCCAGTACTAGCGGTTCCTACGAGCAGTACTTC. The V gene is TRBV5-1, the J gene TRBJ2-7, with 8 bases lining up with TRBD2. Germline lookup yields CDR1 SGHRS and CDR2 YFSETQ. J lost 1 base, V lost 8 bases, and 2 bases had no gene match. The length of the CDR3 is 12 residues.

This clonotype has ten or more counts. The V and J genes are TRBV30 and TRBJ1-4; D perhaps matches TRBD1 (5 bases). The V gene's germline CDR1 is GTSNPN and CDR2 SVGIG (reference sequence). V was shortened by 3 bases and J by 8 bases, with 10 bases between the two germline ends. This CDR3 comprises 12 residues. The CDR3 DNA reads as TGTGCCTGGAGCGGGGCGGACGAAAAACTGTTTTTT. Its translation is CAWSGADEKLFF.

This clonotype was observed at least ten times. This chain connects TRBV25-1 to TRBJ2-2; weak D call: TRBD2 (6 bases). V was cut by 5 bases and J by 3 bases, with 10 bases left in between. Germline loops: CDR1 MGHDK, CDR2 SYGVNS. CDR3 length equals 14 residues. The CDR3, as DNA: TGTGCCAGCAGTATGGGGGGTGACACCGGGGAGCTGTTTTTT. Translating gives CASSMGGDTGELFF.

This clonotype was detected only a few times. The CDR3 sequence is CASSSTGGTYEQYF. CDR3 nucleotides: TGTGCCAGCAGCTCGACAGGGGGTACCTACGAGCAGTACTTC. The V gene is TRBV7-2, the J gene TRBJ2-7, with TRBD1 matching 9 bases. This CDR3 has 14 amino acids. CDR1 SGHTA and CDR2 FQGNSA come from the germline V gene. The junction had 3 bases not matched to a gene; V was cut back by 4 bases and J by 2 bases.